A few counts support the clone carrying this TCR beta chain. The source of the sample is a study of identical twins. After template switching added a universal primer site, the resulting cDNA carried unique molecular identifiers. In TCRdb, the 5' RACE reads were re-called with MiXCR into one record per CDR3 protein. The table includes about 520,000 distinct CDR3 sequences, under 25% detected once. Germline-derived CDR1 and CDR2 are SGHTA and FQGNSA. With 2 bases removed from V and 1 base from J, the gap between germline ends came to 12 bases. This CDR3 has 16 residues. The sample also formed part of further work on T cells expressing NK-cell markers. From that report: Seven of the eight sequenced donors were HCMV-seropositive; one was seronegative.

Sequenced: CD4+ T cells sorted from blood. The chain uses TRBV7-2 and TRBJ2-1, with D uncertain. The origin of this receptor is a woman under 30 in good health. CDR3 amino acids: CASSLNPVGSYNEQFF. The CDR3 DNA reads as TGTGCCAGCAGCTTAAATCCGGTTGGATCCTACAATGAGCAGTTCTTC. The full variable domain, rest sourced from reference TRBV7-2 and TRBJ2-1, is GAGVSQSPSNKVTEKGKDVELRCDPISGHTALYWYRQSLGQGLEFLIYFQGNSAPDKSGLPSDRFSAERTGGSVSTLTIQRTQQEDSAVYLCASSLNPVGSYNEQFFGPGTRLTVL.